The rows below give T cell receptor beta chains drawn from one sample of a study of blood T cell repertoires in COVID-19. TCRdb's table, derived via immunoSEQ multiplex PCR, lists solely in-frame clones and lacks some. The table lists around 150,000 clones, more than 65% of them singletons. The specimen sequenced was PBMCs or T cells enriched from blood (not recorded which). These receptors all stem from a man aged 45 to 65 who had recovered from COVID-19. Each CDR3 is given with its conserved first and last residue. Each record gives: V gene, clone size, J gene, D gene, CDR3 DNA, CDR3 protein. A D gene is named only where the DNA matches it firmly. Some rows have no size entry. The others give once, few or many, or a class for an expanded clone.

V gene: TRBV2; clone size: .; J gene: TRBJ2-2; D gene: TRBD1; CDR3 DNA: TGTGCCAGCAGCCTTGACAGGGGCTCCACCGGGGAGCTGTTTTTT; CDR3 protein: CASSLDRGSTGELFF
V gene: TRBV5-4; clone size: .; J gene: TRBJ1-3; D gene: TRBD1; CDR3 DNA: TGTGCCAGCAGCAAAACAGGGGGCGCTTCTGGAAACACCATATATTTT; CDR3 protein: CASSKTGGASGNTIYF
V gene: TRBV5-1; clone size: .; J gene: TRBJ2-7; D gene: TRBD1; CDR3 DNA: TGCGCCAGCAGCGGGGGACAGGTTCAAAACGAGCAGTACTTC; CDR3 protein: CASSGGQVQNEQYF
V gene: TRBV2; clone size: .; J gene: TRBJ2-1; D gene: TRBD2; CDR3 DNA: TGTGCCAGCAGGACCGGGACTAGCGGGGCACTCTACAATGAGCAGTTCTTC; CDR3 protein: CASRTGTSGALYNEQFF
V gene: TRBV30; clone size: .; J gene: TRBJ1-1; D gene: .; CDR3 DNA: TGTGCCTGGAAGCGGACGAGGAACACTGAAGCTTTCTTT; CDR3 protein: CAWKRTRNTEAFF
V gene: TRBV19; clone size: .; J gene: TRBJ2-7; D gene: TRBD2; CDR3 DNA: TGTGCCAGTAGTAAAGGGCTTCGCGGGAGGCCTCCCTACGAGCAGTACTTC; CDR3 protein: CASSKGLRGRPPYEQYF
V gene: TRBV3-1/TRBV3-2; clone size: once; J gene: TRBJ1-4; D gene: .; CDR3 DNA: TGTGCCAGCAGCCAAGATTCGGGGGTTGAAAAACTGTTTTTT; CDR3 protein: CASSQDSGVEKLFF
V gene: TRBV7-3; clone size: .; J gene: TRBJ2-2; D gene: TRBD2; CDR3 DNA: TGTGCCAGCAGCCCCGGGGGGGCCGGGGAGCTGTTTTTT; CDR3 protein: CASSPGGAGELFF
V gene: TRBV28; clone size: few; J gene: TRBJ1-5; D gene: TRBD1; CDR3 DNA: TGTGCCAGCAGCCCAGACAGGGGGCAGCCCCAGCATTTT; CDR3 protein: CASSPDRGQPQHF
V gene: TRBV7-2; clone size: .; J gene: TRBJ1-1; D gene: TRBD1; CDR3 DNA: TGTGCCAGCAGGGTCACAGGGGGGAATGCTGAAGCTTTCTTT; CDR3 protein: CASRVTGGNAEAFF
V gene: TRBV20-1; clone size: .; J gene: TRBJ1-1; D gene: .; CDR3 DNA: TGCAGTGCCCTTTCGTACACTGAAGCTTTCTTT; CDR3 protein: CSALSYTEAFF
V gene: TRBV18; clone size: .; J gene: TRBJ1-2; D gene: TRBD1; CDR3 DNA: TGTGCCAGCTCACCGGGGACAGGGGCCCGCGGCTACACCTTC; CDR3 protein: CASSPGTGARGYTF
V gene: TRBV10-3; clone size: .; J gene: TRBJ1-1; D gene: TRBD1; CDR3 DNA: TGTGCCATCAGACACCTCGACAGGGCTGGAATGAACACTGAAGCTTTCTTT; CDR3 protein: CAIRHLDRAGMNTEAFF
V gene: TRBV7-6; clone size: .; J gene: TRBJ2-7; D gene: .; CDR3 DNA: TGTGCCAGCAAGACACGCGAAGGCTACGAGCAGTACTTC; CDR3 protein: CASKTREGYEQYF
V gene: TRBV4-2; clone size: .; J gene: TRBJ2-1; D gene: .; CDR3 DNA: TGTGCCAGCAAAACAGGGAATGAGCAGTTCTTC; CDR3 protein: CASKTGNEQFF
V gene: TRBV5-6; clone size: .; J gene: TRBJ1-4; D gene: .; CDR3 DNA: TGTGCCAGCACCCTTTCCGGAGGGGCAACTAATGAAAAACTGTTTTTT; CDR3 protein: CASTLSGGATNEKLFF
V gene: TRBV6-6; clone size: .; J gene: TRBJ1-5; D gene: .; CDR3 DNA: TGTGCCAGCAGTCTAGCCCCTCTCGGCGTTAGCAATCAGCCCCAGCATTTT; CDR3 protein: CASSLAPLGVSNQPQHF
V gene: TRBV28; clone size: .; J gene: TRBJ1-2; D gene: .; CDR3 DNA: TGTGCCAGCAGTTTGGACAGCAACTATGGCTACACCTTC; CDR3 protein: CASSLDSNYGYTF
V gene: TRBV5-4; clone size: .; J gene: TRBJ1-1; D gene: .; CDR3 DNA: TGTGCCAGCAGCTACAGGGAGAACACTGAAGCTTTCTTT; CDR3 protein: CASSYRENTEAFF
V gene: TRBV19; clone size: .; J gene: TRBJ1-2; D gene: TRBD1; CDR3 DNA: TGTGCCAGTAGTCTCTCGGGACAGCTTTCCTACGGCTACACCTTC; CDR3 protein: CASSLSGQLSYGYTF
V gene: TRBV3-1/TRBV3-2; clone size: .; J gene: TRBJ2-7; D gene: .; CDR3 DNA: TGTGCCAGCAGCCAAGTCGGGGAGAGCTCCTACGAGCAGTACTTC; CDR3 protein: CASSQVGESSYEQYF
V gene: TRBV11-1; clone size: .; J gene: TRBJ1-6; D gene: .; CDR3 DNA: TGTGCCAGCAGCTTACGGATCGGGTCACCCCTCCACTTT; CDR3 protein: CASSLRIGSPLHF
V gene: TRBV10-3; clone size: .; J gene: TRBJ2-1; D gene: TRBD2; CDR3 DNA: TGTGCCATCAGTGAGTCAAGCGGGAGGGCAAGTGAGCAGTTCTTC; CDR3 protein: CAISESSGRASEQFF
V gene: TRBV15; clone size: .; J gene: TRBJ2-6; D gene: .; CDR3 DNA: TGTGCCGCAGCGACCCGGAGCTCTGGGGCCAACGTCCTGACTTTC; CDR3 protein: CAAATRSSGANVLTF
V gene: TRBV5-6; clone size: .; J gene: TRBJ2-5; D gene: .; CDR3 DNA: TGTGCCAGCAGCTTGTCCCTAATTAGAGCTACGCTGGAGACCCAGTACTTC; CDR3 protein: CASSLSLIRATLETQYF
V gene: TRBV5-1; clone size: .; J gene: TRBJ1-2; D gene: TRBD1; CDR3 DNA: TGCGCCAGCAGCGGAGGAACCGGGACAGGGTCCTATGGCTACACCTTC; CDR3 protein: CASSGGTGTGSYGYTF
V gene: TRBV6-2/TRBV6-3; clone size: .; J gene: TRBJ2-3; D gene: TRBD2; CDR3 DNA: TGTGCCAGCAGTTCACTAGCGGGCACAGATACGCAGTATTTT; CDR3 protein: CASSSLAGTDTQYF
V gene: TRBV12-3/TRBV12-4; clone size: .; J gene: TRBJ1-1; D gene: .; CDR3 DNA: TGTGCCAGCAGTTCCGGGAGAAACACTGAAGCTTTCTTT; CDR3 protein: CASSSGRNTEAFF
V gene: TRBV5-1; clone size: .; J gene: TRBJ2-5; D gene: .; CDR3 DNA: TGCGCCAGCAGCCATACTACAGGGAAAGAGACCCAGTACTTC; CDR3 protein: CASSHTTGKETQYF
V gene: TRBV7-9; clone size: .; J gene: TRBJ2-1; D gene: TRBD2; CDR3 DNA: TGTGCCAGTAGGGCCCTAGCGGGAGGTGAGCAGTTCTTC; CDR3 protein: CASRALAGGEQFF
V gene: TRBV19; clone size: .; J gene: TRBJ2-5; D gene: TRBD1; CDR3 DNA: TGTGCCAGTAGTATATGGGGACAGCAAGAGACCCAGTACTTC; CDR3 protein: CASSIWGQQETQYF
V gene: TRBV7-6; clone size: .; J gene: TRBJ2-5; D gene: TRBD1; CDR3 DNA: TGTGCCAGCAGCTTAGCCAGGGGGCTGCAAGAGACCCAGTACTTC; CDR3 protein: CASSLARGLQETQYF
V gene: TRBV6-5; clone size: once; J gene: TRBJ2-1; D gene: .; CDR3 DNA: TGTGCCAGCATATTCGGGTCCAGCTCCTACAATGAGCAGTTCTTC; CDR3 protein: CASIFGSSSYNEQFF
V gene: TRBV7-2; clone size: .; J gene: TRBJ2-7; D gene: .; CDR3 DNA: TGTGCCAGCAGCTTGAGTCAGGGGTCCCATCAGCAGTACTTC; CDR3 protein: CASSLSQGSHQQYF
V gene: TRBV12-3/TRBV12-4; clone size: few; J gene: TRBJ1-5; D gene: .; CDR3 DNA: TGTGCCAGCAGTTTAGCGGGGGGTAGGGGGCATTTT; CDR3 protein: CASSLAGGRGHF
V gene: TRBV29-1; clone size: few; J gene: TRBJ2-7; D gene: TRBD2; CDR3 DNA: TGCAGCGTCTTTGGACTAGCGGGAGCCTCCTACGAGCAGTACTTC; CDR3 protein: CSVFGLAGASYEQYF
V gene: TRBV28; clone size: .; J gene: TRBJ1-5; D gene: .; CDR3 DNA: TGTGCCAGCAGTTTAAGGGACACCACTTATAGCAATCAGCCCCAGCATTTT; CDR3 protein: CASSLRDTTYSNQPQHF
V gene: TRBV5-1; clone size: .; J gene: TRBJ2-7; D gene: TRBD1; CDR3 DNA: TGCGCCAGCAGCAGACCGGGACAGGGAGGCGACGAGCAGTACTTC; CDR3 protein: CASSRPGQGGDEQYF
V gene: TRBV5-1; clone size: .; J gene: TRBJ2-1; D gene: .; CDR3 DNA: TGCGCCAGCAGGCGGGCCCCGCGGAATGAGCAGTTCTTC; CDR3 protein: CASRRAPRNEQFF
V gene: TRBV7-8; clone size: .; J gene: TRBJ1-2; D gene: .; CDR3 DNA: TGTGCCAGCAGCTTAGTAGGACAGCTCTATGGCTACACCTTC; CDR3 protein: CASSLVGQLYGYTF
V gene: TRBV6-2/TRBV6-3; clone size: .; J gene: TRBJ2-5; D gene: TRBD1; CDR3 DNA: TGTGCCAGCAGTTACCCCGGACAGGGGACCGTAGAGACCCAGTACTTC; CDR3 protein: CASSYPGQGTVETQYF
V gene: TRBV2; clone size: few; J gene: TRBJ1-5; D gene: TRBD1; CDR3 DNA: TGTGCCAGCGCCGGGACAGGGGGCCAGCCCCAGCATTTT; CDR3 protein: CASAGTGGQPQHF
V gene: TRBV19; clone size: .; J gene: TRBJ2-1; D gene: .; CDR3 DNA: TGTGCCAGTAGTATGGCGGGGCTGAACAATGAGCAGTTCTTC; CDR3 protein: CASSMAGLNNEQFF
V gene: TRBV5-4; clone size: .; J gene: TRBJ1-2; D gene: TRBD1; CDR3 DNA: TGTGCCAGCAGCTTACCACCGGGACAGGGTTACTATGGCTACACCTTC; CDR3 protein: CASSLPPGQGYYGYTF
V gene: TRBV25-1; clone size: .; J gene: TRBJ1-2; D gene: TRBD1; CDR3 DNA: TGTGCCAGCAGTGATGACAGGGGGCACACCTATGGCTACACCTTC; CDR3 protein: CASSDDRGHTYGYTF
V gene: TRBV7-9; clone size: few; J gene: TRBJ2-7; D gene: .; CDR3 DNA: TGTGCCAGCGAGGGCTCAAGCTCCTACGAGCAGTACTTC; CDR3 protein: CASEGSSSYEQYF
V gene: TRBV6-5; clone size: .; J gene: TRBJ2-1; D gene: .; CDR3 DNA: TGTGCCAGCAGTTCAGCGCGGGACAGTAATGAGCAGTTCTTC; CDR3 protein: CASSSARDSNEQFF
V gene: TRBV28; clone size: few; J gene: TRBJ1-5; D gene: .; CDR3 DNA: TGTGCCAGCAGTTTTGGGGGGATCGTTTCGCCCCAGCATTTT; CDR3 protein: CASSFGGIVSPQHF
V gene: TRBV7-3; clone size: .; J gene: TRBJ2-3; D gene: TRBD2; CDR3 DNA: TGTGCCAGCAGCCCGACACGGACTAGCGGCACAGATACGCAGTATTTT; CDR3 protein: CASSPTRTSGTDTQYF
V gene: TRBV7-9; clone size: few; J gene: TRBJ2-3; D gene: .; CDR3 DNA: TGTGCCAGCAGCCCCATTACCGGGGAGCGCACAGATACGCAGTATTTT; CDR3 protein: CASSPITGERTDTQYF
V gene: TRBV5-1; clone size: .; J gene: TRBJ1-6; D gene: .; CDR3 DNA: TGCGCCAGCAGCTTGGACGCGGAGGGGTCCTATAATTCACCCCTCCACTTT; CDR3 protein: CASSLDAEGSYNSPLHF
V gene: TRBV10-3; clone size: .; J gene: TRBJ2-2; D gene: .; CDR3 DNA: TGTGCCATCAGTGAGCCCAGCACCGGGGAGCTGTTTTTT; CDR3 protein: CAISEPSTGELFF
V gene: TRBV2; clone size: .; J gene: TRBJ1-1; D gene: .; CDR3 DNA: TGTGCCAGCACCGGAGGATTCAAGAACACTGAAGCTTTCTTT; CDR3 protein: CASTGGFKNTEAFF
V gene: TRBV30; clone size: .; J gene: TRBJ1-5; D gene: TRBD1; CDR3 DNA: TGTGCCTGGCAGACAGGGGACAACAATCAGCCCCAGCATTTT; CDR3 protein: CAWQTGDNNQPQHF
V gene: TRBV10-2; clone size: .; J gene: TRBJ2-5; D gene: TRBD2; CDR3 DNA: TGCGCCAGCAGTGTACTAGCGCAAGAGACCCAGTACTTC; CDR3 protein: CASSVLAQETQYF
V gene: TRBV28; clone size: .; J gene: TRBJ1-5; D gene: .; CDR3 DNA: TGTGCCAGCAGTTTAAAGGCAGGGGCTCAGCCCCAGCATTTT; CDR3 protein: CASSLKAGAQPQHF
V gene: TRBV27; clone size: .; J gene: TRBJ1-5; D gene: .; CDR3 DNA: TGTGCCAGCAGTTCCCGAGGCCCTAATCAGCCCCAGCATTTT; CDR3 protein: CASSSRGPNQPQHF
V gene: TRBV5-1; clone size: .; J gene: TRBJ2-3; D gene: TRBD1; CDR3 DNA: TGCGCCAGCAGCCCGGGACAGGGAATCGATACGCAGTATTTT; CDR3 protein: CASSPGQGIDTQYF
V gene: TRBV3-1/TRBV3-2; clone size: .; J gene: TRBJ1-3; D gene: .; CDR3 DNA: TGTGCCAGCAGCCAACGTGAACCAGGGGCAGGAAACACCATATATTTT; CDR3 protein: CASSQREPGAGNTIYF
V gene: TRBV5-1; clone size: .; J gene: TRBJ1-5; D gene: TRBD1; CDR3 DNA: TGCGCCAGCAGCTTGACGACAGGGGGAGGGGGCAATCAGCCCCAGCATTTT; CDR3 protein: CASSLTTGGGGNQPQHF